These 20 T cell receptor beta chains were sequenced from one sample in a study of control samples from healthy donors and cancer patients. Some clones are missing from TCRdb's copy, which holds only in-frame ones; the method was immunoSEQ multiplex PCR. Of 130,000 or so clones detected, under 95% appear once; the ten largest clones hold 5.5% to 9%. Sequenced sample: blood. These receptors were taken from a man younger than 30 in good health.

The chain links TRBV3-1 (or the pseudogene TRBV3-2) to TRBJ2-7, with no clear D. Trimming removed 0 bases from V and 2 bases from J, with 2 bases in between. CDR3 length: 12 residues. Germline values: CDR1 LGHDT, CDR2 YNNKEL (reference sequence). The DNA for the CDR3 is TGTGCCAGCAGCCAAGAAGCCTACGAGCAGTACTTC. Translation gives CASSQEAYEQYF.

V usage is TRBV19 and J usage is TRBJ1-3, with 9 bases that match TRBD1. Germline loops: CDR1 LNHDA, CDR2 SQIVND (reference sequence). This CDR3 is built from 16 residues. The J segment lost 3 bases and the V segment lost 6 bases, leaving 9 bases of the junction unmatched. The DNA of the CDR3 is TGTGCCAGTAGCGGGACAGGGAGAAGTTTTGGAAACACCATATATTTT. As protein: CASSGTGRSFGNTIYF.

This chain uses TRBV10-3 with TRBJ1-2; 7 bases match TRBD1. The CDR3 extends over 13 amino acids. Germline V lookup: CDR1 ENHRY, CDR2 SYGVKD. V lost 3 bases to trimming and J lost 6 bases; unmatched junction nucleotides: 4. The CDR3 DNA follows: TGTGCCATCAGTGAACGACAGGGTGATGGCTACACCTTC. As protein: CAISERQGDGYTF.

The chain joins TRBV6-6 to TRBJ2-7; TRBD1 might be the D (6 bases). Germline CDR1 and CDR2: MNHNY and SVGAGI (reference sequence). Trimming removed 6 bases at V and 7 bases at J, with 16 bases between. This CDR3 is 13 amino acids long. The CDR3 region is CASRGGPSGEQYF. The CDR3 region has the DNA TGTGCCAGCAGAGGGGGTCCTTCGGGGGAGCAGTACTTC.

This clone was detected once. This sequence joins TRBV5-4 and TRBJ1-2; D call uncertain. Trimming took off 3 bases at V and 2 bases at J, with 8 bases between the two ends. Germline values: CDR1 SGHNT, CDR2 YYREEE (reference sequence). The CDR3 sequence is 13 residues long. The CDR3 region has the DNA TGTGCCAGCAGCTCGGACGGGAACTATGGCTACACCTTC. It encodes CASSSDGNYGYTF.

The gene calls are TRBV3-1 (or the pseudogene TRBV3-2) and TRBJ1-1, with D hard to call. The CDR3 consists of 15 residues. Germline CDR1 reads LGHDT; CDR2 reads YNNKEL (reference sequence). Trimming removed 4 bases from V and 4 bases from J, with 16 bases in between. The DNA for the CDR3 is TGTGCCAGCAGCCCAAGTCTCGAGGGAGGCACTGAAGCTTTCTTT. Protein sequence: CASSPSLEGGTEAFF.

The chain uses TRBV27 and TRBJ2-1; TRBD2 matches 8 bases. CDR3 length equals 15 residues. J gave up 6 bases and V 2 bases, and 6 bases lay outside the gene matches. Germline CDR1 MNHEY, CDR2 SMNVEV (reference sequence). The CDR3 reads CASSLKAGGSNEQFF. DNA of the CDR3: TGTGCCAGCAGTTTAAAGGCGGGGGGTTCCAATGAGCAGTTCTTC.

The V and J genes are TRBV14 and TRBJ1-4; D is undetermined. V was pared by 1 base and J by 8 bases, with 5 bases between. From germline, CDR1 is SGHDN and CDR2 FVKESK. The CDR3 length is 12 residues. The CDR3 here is CASSQVPEKLFF. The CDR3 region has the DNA TGTGCCAGCAGCCAAGTCCCGGAAAAACTGTTTTTT.

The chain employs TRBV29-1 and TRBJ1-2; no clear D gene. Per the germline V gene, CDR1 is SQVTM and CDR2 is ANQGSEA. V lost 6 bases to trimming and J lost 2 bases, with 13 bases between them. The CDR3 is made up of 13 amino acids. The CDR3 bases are TGCAGCGTCCCGGTGTCAACAAACTATGGCTACACCTTC. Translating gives CSVPVSTNYGYTF.

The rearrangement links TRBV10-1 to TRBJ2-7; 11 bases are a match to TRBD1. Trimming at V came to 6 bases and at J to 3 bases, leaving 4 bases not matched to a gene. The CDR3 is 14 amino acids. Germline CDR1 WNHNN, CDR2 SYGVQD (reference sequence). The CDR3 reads CASSRTGGNYEQYF. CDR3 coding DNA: TGCGCCAGCAGCCGGACAGGGGGCAACTACGAGCAGTACTTC.

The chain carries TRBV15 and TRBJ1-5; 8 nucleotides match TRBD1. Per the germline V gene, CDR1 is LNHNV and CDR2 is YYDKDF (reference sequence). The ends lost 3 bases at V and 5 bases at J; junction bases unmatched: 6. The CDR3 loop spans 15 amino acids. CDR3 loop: CATSRPGTGHQPQHF. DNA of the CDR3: TGTGCCACCAGCAGGCCCGGGACAGGTCATCAGCCCCAGCATTTT.

For the CDR3, the DNA is TGTGCCAGCAGTCCAAACAGGGGGCATCAGCCCCAGCATTTT. Residues: CASSPNRGHQPQHF. V gene TRBV27 combines with J gene TRBJ1-5; 9 positions agree with TRBD1. Trimming removed 5 bases from V and 5 bases from J; junction bases left unmatched: 4. Germline CDR1 is MNHEY and CDR2 is SMNVEV (reference sequence). The CDR3 sequence is 14 residues long.

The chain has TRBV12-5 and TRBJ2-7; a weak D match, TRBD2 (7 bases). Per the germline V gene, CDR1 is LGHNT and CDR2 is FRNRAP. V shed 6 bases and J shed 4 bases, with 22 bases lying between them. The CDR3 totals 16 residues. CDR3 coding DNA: TGTGCTAGTGGCCAAACGCGCGGGGGCGACGTATACGAGCAGTACTTC. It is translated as CASGQTRGGDVYEQYF.

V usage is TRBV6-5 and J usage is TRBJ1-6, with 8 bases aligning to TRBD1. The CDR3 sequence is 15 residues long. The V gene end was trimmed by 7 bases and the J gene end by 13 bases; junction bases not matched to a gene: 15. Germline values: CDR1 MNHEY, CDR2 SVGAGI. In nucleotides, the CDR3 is TGTGCCAGCACCCGAGGCCAGGACAGGGCATTCCCCCTCCACTTT. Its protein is CASTRGQDRAFPLHF.

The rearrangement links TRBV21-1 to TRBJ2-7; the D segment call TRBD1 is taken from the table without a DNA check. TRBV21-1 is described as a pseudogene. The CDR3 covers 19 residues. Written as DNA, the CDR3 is TGTGCCCGCAGCAAAGCGTCCGTTGCGTCGACAGGGGGCTTCTACGAGCAGTACTTC. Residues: CARSKASVASTGGFYEQYF.

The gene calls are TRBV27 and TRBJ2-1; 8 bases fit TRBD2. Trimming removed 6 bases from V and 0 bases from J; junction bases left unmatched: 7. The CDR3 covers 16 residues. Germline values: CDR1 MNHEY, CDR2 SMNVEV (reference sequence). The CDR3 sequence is CASRLVGTSSYNEQFF. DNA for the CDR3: TGTGCCAGCAGGCTGGTGGGGACTAGCTCCTACAATGAGCAGTTCTTC.

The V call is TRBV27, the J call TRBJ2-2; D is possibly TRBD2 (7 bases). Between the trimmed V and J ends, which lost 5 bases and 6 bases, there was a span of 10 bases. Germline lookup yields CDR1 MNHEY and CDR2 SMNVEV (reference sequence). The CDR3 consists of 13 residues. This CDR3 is CASSNGGPGELFF. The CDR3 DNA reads TGTGCCAGCAGTAACGGGGGGCCCGGGGAGCTGTTTTTT.

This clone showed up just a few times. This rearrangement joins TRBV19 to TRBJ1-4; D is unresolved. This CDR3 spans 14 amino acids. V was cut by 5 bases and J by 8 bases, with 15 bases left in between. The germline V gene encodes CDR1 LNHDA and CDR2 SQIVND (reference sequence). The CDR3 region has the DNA TGTGCCAGTAGTCCCACAGCCCTTAACGAAAAACTGTTTTTT. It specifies CASSPTALNEKLFF.

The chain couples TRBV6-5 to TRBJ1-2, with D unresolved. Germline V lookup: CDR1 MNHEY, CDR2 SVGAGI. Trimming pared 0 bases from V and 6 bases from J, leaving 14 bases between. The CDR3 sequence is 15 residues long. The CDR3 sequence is CASSYSLLATDGYTF. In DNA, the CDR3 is TGTGCCAGCAGTTACTCCCTTTTAGCCACCGATGGCTACACCTTC.

In DNA form, the CDR3 reads TGCGCCAGCAGCTTGGGCATTTCCTACGAGCAGTACTTC. This translates into CASSLGISYEQYF. This chain connects TRBV5-1 to TRBJ2-7; D gene unclear. Per germline, CDR1 SGHRS and CDR2 YFSETQ. The CDR3 is 13 amino acids. V lost 0 bases to trimming and J lost 1 base, with 5 bases between them.